This entry describes one TCR beta chain. This clone was seen a handful of times. The target of this receptor is not known. Per-nucleotide qualities are absent, and no much larger clonotype sits a single base away. This specimen belongs to a study of blood T cell repertoires in COVID-19 (dated by TCRdb to the early 2020s). In the study overall: Samples from collaborators originated in the United States, Italy and Spain and spanned both the acute and convalescent phases of COVID-19. Samples came from the ongoing ImmuneRACE study (first 160 participants) plus 1,254 subjects from 6 global collaborators. Where available, HLA class I and class II types were taken from metadata supplied by the sample provider and were not determined by assay-based typing. Nearly every sample came with metadata listing a de-identified subject ID, COVID-19 status, age in years and sex. Subjects who had been exposed to COVID-19, were actively infected with it, or had recovered from it provided the deeply sampled blood TCRbeta repertoires that made up the dataset. The repertoires were made available in a free public database intended to serve as a resource for research on the immune response to SARS-CoV-2. The material from the prospective study consisted of cDNA or gDNA derived from T cells, B-cell-depleted T cells, or PBMCs. Broad study findings and their caveats: The amount of clinical and demographic metadata varied by source and participant and was provided uncurated.

Whole blood was collected in K2EDTA tubes by collaborating institutions according to the institutions' own protocols. For TCRbeta analysis, collaborators shipped samples in one of three forms: frozen whole blood, isolated PBMCs, or DNA extracted from either of those sample types. V is trimmed back by 5 bases and J by 0 bases, and the junction contains 9 bases that no gene match accounts for. CDR1 and CDR2, per the germline V gene (reference sequence), are MNHNY and SVGAGI. The CDR3 measures 16 amino acids from cysteine to phenylalanine. Only CDR3 DNA is held: 48 bases, read in frame from base 1. TCRbeta CDR3 regions were amplified from genomic DNA using the immunoSEQ Assay, a bias-controlled multiplex PCR. The study's processing was this. Nucleated cell counts per sample were estimated from amplification of reference gene primers within the assay. To quantify the absolute abundance of each unique TCRbeta CDR3 rearrangement, sequence reads were collapsed and filtered. For each sample, productive Simpson clonality was calculated as the square root of Simpson's diversity index across productive rearrangements. Not all clones reach the TCRdb copy of this immuneACCESS table, which keeps in-frame sequences only. Checked studies attribute under half of the gap to unresolved V genes and leave the rest unexplained. V and J calls plus clone size are reproduced from that table; the DNA served to infer D and trimming. Recorded for this sample are 100,000 to 110,000 clones; roughly 87% of them occurred a single time. The ten top clones hold 6.5% to 8% of the sample.

The clonotype was recovered from a man between 25 and 39 years old in a cohort sampled during active COVID-19. Sequenced sample: peripheral blood. The chain joins TRBV6-6 to TRBJ1-1, and TRBD1 aligns with 7 junction nucleotides. The nucleotide sequence reads TGTGCCAGCAGTCCGGGACAGCTGGGGATGAACACTGAAGCTTTCTTT. This translates into CASSPGQLGMNTEAFF.